The 9 T cell receptor beta chains given below trace back to one sample, sequenced in a study of Graves' ophthalmopathy and Graves' hyperthyroidism. RNA transcripts served as template for amplifying TCR beta CDR3 sequences. In the first round, RT-PCR was carried out with HTBI primers, and a multiplex PCR formed the second round. TCRdb ran MiXCR on the multiplex PCR reads and lists one entry per CDR3 protein. Here the sample spans over a million distinct CDR3 sequences, about 40% being singletons. The material sequenced was peripheral blood or thyroid tissue (not recorded which). These receptors all stem from an adult man with Graves' hyperthyroidism.

With regard to this clonotype: An end of the junction differs from the germline gene, which may be a read error. V gene TRBV7-9 combines with J gene TRBJ2-2; possibly TRBD1 for D (6 bases). Germline values: CDR1 SEHNR, CDR2 FQNEAQ (reference sequence). This CDR3 spans 23 amino acids. The CDR3 spells CASSQAITRSGQKGQKNTGELFF. The CDR3 nucleotides read TGCGCCAGCAGCCAAGCCATCACCCGTTCGGGACAAAAAGGGCAGAAGAACACCGGGGAGCTGTTTTTT.

This clonotype has a count of ten or more. The rearrangement joins TRBV4-3 to TRBJ1-2; no clear D gene. The CDR3 extends over 14 amino acids. Deletions cut 0 bases from V and 7 bases from J, with 12 bases between. CDR1 is LGHNA and CDR2 is YSLEER in the germline V gene. The CDR3 loop reads CASSQDTMKRGYTF. The CDR3 DNA reads as TGCGCCAGCAGCCAAGATACGATGAAGCGTGGCTACACCTTC.

This clonotype was observed many times. V and J are TRBV20-1 and TRBJ1-5, with TRBD1 identical over 9 bases. The CDR3 loop spans 17 amino acids. Germline loops: CDR1 DFQATT, CDR2 SNEGSKA (reference sequence). The ends lost 6 bases at V and 0 bases at J; junction bases unmatched: 12. The CDR3 coding sequence is TGCAGTGCCAAAACTCCGGGACAGGGACATAGCAATCAGCCCCAGCATTTT. This gives the protein CSAKTPGQGHSNQPQHF.

This clonotype was observed at least ten times. The V call is TRBV7-2, the J call TRBJ1-1, with D possibly being TRBD1 (6 bases). Trimming cost V 2 bases and J 1 base, with 11 bases left between them. Germline CDR1 is SGHTA and CDR2 is FQGNSA. The CDR3 covers 15 residues. In DNA form, the CDR3 reads TGTGCCAGCAGCTTACGGGGGGGCTCGAACACTGAAGCTTTCTTT. It translates to CASSLRGGSNTEAFF.

This clonotype was observed a few times. A much larger clone sits a single nucleotide away, making a read error possible. This chain uses TRBV15 with TRBJ2-7, with D possibly matching TRBD1 (6 bases). The germline V and J ends were trimmed by 0 bases and 5 bases, with 11 bases remaining between them. The germline gives CDR1 LNHNV, CDR2 YYDKDF (reference sequence). There are 14 residues in the CDR3. The DNA of the CDR3 is TGTGCCACCAGCAGAGATGTGACAGGCAACGAGCAGTACTTC. Translating gives CATSRDVTGNEQYF.

V is TRBV10-3 and J is TRBJ2-6; no definite D call. Trimming cost V 10 bases and J 4 bases, with 5 bases left between them. This CDR3 region has 11 residues. CDR1 ENHRY and CDR2 SYGVKD come from the germline V gene. CDR3 sequence: CATPGANVLTF. The DNA of the CDR3 is TGTGCCACCCCCGGGGCCAACGTCCTGACTTTC.

This chain uses TRBV4-1 with TRBJ2-7; the D gene is possibly TRBD1 (6 bases). The CDR3 has 16 residues. CDR1 is MGHRA, CDR2 YSYEKL, per germline. V lost 2 bases, J lost 4 bases, and 18 bases lay in between. The CDR3 bases are TGCGCCAGCAGCCAATATTTCGAGGACAGAGGATACGAGCAGTACTTC. This translates into CASSQYFEDRGYEQYF.

This clonotype appeared a few times. J is TRBJ2-2 and V is TRBV5-1; 8 bases fit TRBD2. The J segment lost 6 bases and the V segment lost 0 bases, leaving 10 bases of the junction unmatched. Germline CDR1 is SGHRS and CDR2 is YFSETQ. The CDR3 covers 17 residues. The CDR3 spells CASSLDGTRKLSGELFF. The CDR3 DNA sequence: TGCGCCAGCAGCTTGGACGGGACTAGAAAATTGTCCGGGGAGCTGTTTTTT.

This chain links TRBV12-3 or TRBV12-4 with TRBJ1-5, with a weak D call TRBD1 (5 bases). The V and J ends lost 2 bases and 2 bases respectively, with 13 bases between them. The CDR3 consists of 16 residues. The CDR3 protein is CASSLPQGIGNQPQHF. Written as DNA, the CDR3 is TGTGCCAGCAGTTTACCGCAGGGAATCGGCAATCAGCCCCAGCATTTT.